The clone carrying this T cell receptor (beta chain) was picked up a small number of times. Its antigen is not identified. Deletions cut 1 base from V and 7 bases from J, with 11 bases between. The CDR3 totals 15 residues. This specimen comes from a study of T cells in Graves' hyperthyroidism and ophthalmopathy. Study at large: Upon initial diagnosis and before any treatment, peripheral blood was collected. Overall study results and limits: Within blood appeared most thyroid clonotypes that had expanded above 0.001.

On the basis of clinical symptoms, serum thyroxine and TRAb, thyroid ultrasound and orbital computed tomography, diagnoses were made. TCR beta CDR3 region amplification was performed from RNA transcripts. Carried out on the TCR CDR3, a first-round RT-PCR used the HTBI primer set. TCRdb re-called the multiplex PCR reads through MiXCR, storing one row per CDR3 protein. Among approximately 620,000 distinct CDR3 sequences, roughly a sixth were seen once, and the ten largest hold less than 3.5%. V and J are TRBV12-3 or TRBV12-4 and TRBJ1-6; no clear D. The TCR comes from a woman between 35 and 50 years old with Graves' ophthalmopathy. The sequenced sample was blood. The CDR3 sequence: CASSLEGWGNSPLHF. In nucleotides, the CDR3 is TGTGCCAGCAGTTTAGAAGGGTGGGGAAATTCACCCCTCCACTTT.